The 8 T cell receptor beta chains presented below share a single source sample, sequenced in a study of CD8+CD57+ T cells in acquired aplastic anemia. Genomic DNA constituted the template upon which TCR beta VDJ and CDR3 profiling was performed. A single record per CDR3 protein comes from TCRdb applying MiXCR to the reads. The sample lists 120,000 or so distinct CDR3 sequences, roughly 40% occurring once. Flow cytometry had shown expanded CD8+CD57+ cells in the patients chosen for sequencing. Sequencing used sorted CD4+, CD8+, or CD8+CD57+ T cells (not recorded which) from PBMCs. These receptor sequences come from a human donor with aplastic anemia.

Of note for this clonotype: This is likely a read error, given that the CDR3 carries no conserved phenylalanine or tryptophan at its end. The chain employs TRBV29-1 and TRBJ1-5, with 9 nucleotides matching TRBD1. Per the germline V gene, CDR1 is SQVTM and CDR2 is ANQGSEA. V lost 3 bases and J lost 7; bases outside the gene matches: 1. The CDR3 consists of 12 residues. The CDR3 sequence: CSVEDRGQPQHL. The CDR3 nucleotides are TGCAGCGTTGAGGACAGGGGACAGCCCCAGCATTTA.

The CDR3 coding sequence is TGCAGCGTTGAGTCAGGGGGCGGCAATCAGCCCCAGCATTTT. Translating gives CSVESGGGNQPQHF. This rearrangement joins TRBV29-1 to TRBJ1-5, with 8 bases matching TRBD1. Germline V CDR1 and CDR2: SQVTM, ANQGSEA. This CDR3 spans 14 amino acids. The V and J ends lost 3 bases and 2 bases, in that order; junction bases with no gene match: 3.

The J gene is TRBJ2-7, the V gene TRBV7-8; D uncertain. The CDR3 extends over 15 amino acids. V lost 3 bases and J 1 base, leaving 13 bases between the germline ends. Germline CDR1 is SGHVS and CDR2 is FQNEAQ. Written as DNA, the CDR3 is TGTGCCAGCAGCTTGATCGGCAGCCTTTCCTACGAGCAGTACTTC. Encoded protein: CASSLIGSLSYEQYF. Variable domain in full (rest from reference TRBV7-8 and TRBJ2-7): GAGVSQSPRYKVAKRGQDVALRCDPISGHVSLFWYQQALGQGPEFLTYFQNEAQLDKSGLPSDRFFAERPEGSVSTLKIQRTQQEDSAVYLCASSLIGSLSYEQYFGPGTRLTVT.

This clonotype was counted at least ten times. The chain carries TRBV11-2 and TRBJ1-1, with no clear D. V was cut by 2 bases and J by 1 base, with 11 bases left in between. CDR1 is SGHAT and CDR2 is FQNNGV in the germline V gene. This CDR3 has 15 residues. The CDR3 here is CASSLSALPNTEAFF. CDR3 DNA: TGTGCCAGCAGCTTAAGCGCCCTACCGAACACTGAAGCTTTCTTT.

The rearrangement joins TRBV19 to TRBJ1-1; no clear D. The germline gives CDR1 LNHDA, CDR2 SQIVND (reference sequence). CDR3 length: 14 amino acids. V lost 5 bases, J lost 0 bases, and 10 bases lay in between. CDR3 region: CASSSGRMNTEAFF. The CDR3 DNA follows: TGTGCCAGTAGTTCCGGACGGATGAACACTGAAGCTTTCTTT.

The V call is TRBV19, the J call TRBJ2-1; 12 nucleotides match TRBD1. Germline V gives CDR1 LNHDA, CDR2 SQIVND (reference sequence). The V and J ends lost 5 bases and 7 bases, in that order; junction bases with no gene match: 3. The CDR3 loop spans 14 amino acids. CDR3 sequence (DNA): TGTGCCAGTAGTTGGGACAGGGGGCGGAATGAGCAGTTCTTC. Amino acid sequence: CASSWDRGRNEQFF.

The table lists this clonotype with a few counts. The conserved phenylalanine or tryptophan is not found at the CDR3 terminus, so this likely reflects a read error. The V and J genes are TRBV4-3 and TRBJ1-1; TRBD1 matches 8 bases. CDR3 size: 13 residues. Unmatched junction bases numbered 2, after V lost 3 bases and J lost 5 bases. Germline values: CDR1 LGHNA, CDR2 YSLEER. The CDR3, as DNA: TGCGCCAGCAGCCACTACAGGGGGACTGAAGCTTTCCTT. This translates into CASSHYRGTEAFL.

This chain uses TRBV19 with TRBJ2-7; weak D call: TRBD2 (5 bases). This CDR3 has 14 amino acids. V was clipped by 3 bases and J by 3 bases, with 12 bases between them. CDR1 LNHDA and CDR2 SQIVND come from the germline V gene (reference sequence). The CDR3 here is CASSIGGILYEQYF. The CDR3 nucleotides are TGTGCCAGTAGTATCGGAGGAATCCTCTACGAGCAGTACTTC.